This TCR beta chain was identified during a study of multiple sclerosis patients with progressive multifocal leukoencephalopathy (dated by TCRdb to the late 2010s). With respect to the entire study: The study examined peripheral T and B cells of MS patients who developed PML (4 under natalizumab, 1 after alemtuzumab) and treated patients who did not. Longitudinal follow-up was performed in two natalizumab-treated patients who later developed PML, from before therapy through 6 and 12 months to PML onset. The goal of the study was to detect any JC virus-specific or public T-cell expansions that arose at the time of PML onset.

This clone is a singleton in its sample. Its antigen is still unknown. The input lacks base qualities; no much larger clone sits a single base away. The time point label here, explained by the study, means: time of PML onset. Per the publication, the treatment or condition label means: on natalizumab therapy at sampling. PML diagnosis was based on clinical and MRI findings and was confirmed by detection of JC virus DNA in cerebrospinal fluid. In the natalizumab-treated patients, PML was found to develop after between about 16 and 60 months of natalizumab therapy. Every listed patient had received interferon beta before, and every PML patient was female. Blood samples for T3 were taken at PML onset. Ficoll-Hypaque density gradient centrifugation was used to isolate peripheral blood mononuclear cells. The cysteine opens and the phenylalanine closes a CDR3 of 16 amino acids. The kept DNA is CDR3 alone, 48 bases in frame from the first base. The germline V gene encodes CDR1 SGHTA and CDR2 FQGNSA. A distance of 13 bases separates the germline ends of V and J, which lose 1 base and 0 bases respectively.

TRB CDR3 regions were amplified from genomic DNA with the immunoSEQ two-step multiplex PCR at survey-level depth. Synthetic inline TR CDR3 controls covering all V-J pairings were spiked into each PCR so that template counts could be estimated and amplification bias removed. Reads went through processing to reduce amplification and sequencing bias, and quantification was done against synthetic TR CDR3 analogs. In the original analysis: In ImmunoSEQ Analyzer, raw data were processed so that out-of-frame sequences and CDR3s with stop codons were removed, with gene names following IMGT nomenclature. Repertoire diversity was summarized as normalized Shannon entropy, defined as 1 minus Pielou's evenness. TRB sequences were treated as identical only when sharing V gene, J gene and CDR3. Public PML clonotypes were CDR3s found in two or more PML-onset samples but not found earlier, in controls, or in public databases. CDR3 amino acid composition by position was analyzed with Skylign using the observed count method. TCRdb limited this immuneACCESS table to in-frame rearrangements with V and J called. A share of clones is missing; checked studies link under half to unresolved V genes, and the rest is unexplained. That table gives V, J and clone size, and the DNA gave D and trimming. The sample includes about 30,000 clones, with approximately 85% observed a single time. The ten largest clones represent around 12% of the sample.

General findings and caveats noted by the study authors: Because of the small, descriptive cohort, whether findings reflect JC virus infection or general immunocompromise remained unclear. Only PML patients had TRB clones above 0.5% frequency, but the clones expanded at PML onset were already present before and during natalizumab therapy. Analysis was limited to peripheral blood, even though cerebrospinal fluid or brain lymphocytes might be more informative for natalizumab-associated PML. In most PML patients, lower normalized Shannon entropy suggested less diverse TRB repertoires, while the natalizumab-treated controls had values close to 1. No common TRBV or TRBJ gene usage or preferential TRBV-TRBJ pairings were detected when PML developed.

The source of this sequence is a woman aged 25 to 39 with progressive multifocal leukoencephalopathy. The chain is made from TRBV7-2 and TRBJ2-7, and perhaps TRBD1 as D gene, on 5 matching bases. This specimen consisted of PBMCs, obtained from a patient treated with natalizumab. The nucleotides read TGTGCCAGCAGCTTAGTGGGCAGGGCCTTCTCCTACGAGCAGTACTTC. Translated, it reads CASSLVGRAFSYEQYF.